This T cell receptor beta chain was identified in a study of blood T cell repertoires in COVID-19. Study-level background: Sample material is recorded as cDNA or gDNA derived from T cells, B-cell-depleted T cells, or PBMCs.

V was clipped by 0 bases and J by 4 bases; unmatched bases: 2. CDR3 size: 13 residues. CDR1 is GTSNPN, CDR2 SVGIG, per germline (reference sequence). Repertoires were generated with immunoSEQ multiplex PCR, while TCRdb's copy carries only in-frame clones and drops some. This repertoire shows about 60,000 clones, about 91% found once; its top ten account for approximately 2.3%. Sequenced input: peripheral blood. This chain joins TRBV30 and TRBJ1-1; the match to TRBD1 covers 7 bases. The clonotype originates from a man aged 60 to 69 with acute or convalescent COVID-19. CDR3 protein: CAWSVKGATEAFF. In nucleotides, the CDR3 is TGTGCCTGGAGTGTAAAGGGGGCCACTGAAGCTTTCTTT.